A single sample gave rise to the 18 T cell receptor beta chains below, sequenced in a study of blood T cells in healthy people across ages. Primers used in a second PCR of roughly 7 to 12 cycles were a sample-barcoded 5' primer and a J-beta primer mix. TCRdb independently ran MiXCR on the 5' RACE reads; one entry per CDR3 protein. The sample lists 650,000 to 1,000,000 distinct CDR3 sequences, under 40% occurring once. The sample was blood. The receptors derive from a man between 18 and 29 years old in good health.

The V call is TRBV10-3, the J call TRBJ1-1; TRBD1 might be the D (6 bases). Trimming took off 0 bases at V and 5 bases at J, with 25 bases between the two ends. Germline CDR1 and CDR2: ENHRY and SYGVKD. The CDR3 covers 19 residues. Here the CDR3 reads CAISESVAERGTPGTEAFF. CDR3 coding DNA: TGTGCCATCAGTGAGTCTGTTGCGGAAAGGGGGACCCCGGGGACTGAAGCTTTCTTT.

Regarding this clonotype: A much larger clone lies a single base off, so this may be a read error. V usage is TRBV20-1 and J usage is TRBJ2-3, with 8 bases aligning to TRBD1. The CDR3 consists of 17 residues. Germline values: CDR1 DFQATT, CDR2 SNEGSKA (reference sequence). The CDR3 DNA reads as TGCGGTGCTAGTTTGCCAGGGGGCGAGGTTACGGCAGATACGCAGTATTTT. Protein sequence: CGASLPGGEVTADTQYF.

The chain joins TRBV7-8 to TRBJ2-3; D may be TRBD1 (5 bases). V gave up 4 bases and J gave up 4 bases, with 12 bases separating them. Germline-derived CDR1 and CDR2 are SGHVS and FQNEAQ. The CDR3 has 14 residues. CDR3 in amino acids: CASSSGWTPDTQYF. The CDR3 DNA reads TGTGCCAGCAGCTCCGGCTGGACACCAGATACGCAGTATTTT.

In DNA form, the CDR3 reads TGTGCCAGCAGTGAATTTGGTAAGGGCACTGAAGCTTTCTTT. It specifies CASSEFGKGTEAFF. V is TRBV25-1 and J is TRBJ1-1, with unresolved D. Deletions cut 1 base from V and 4 bases from J, with 10 bases between. Germline assignment: CDR1 MGHDK and CDR2 SYGVNS. This CDR3 spans 14 amino acids.

This clonotype was seen a handful of times. CDR3 loop: CASSPSGGAVNEQYF. In DNA form, the CDR3 reads TGTGCCAGCAGTCCTAGCGGGGGGGCCGTTAATGAGCAGTACTTC. This chain links TRBV12-3 or TRBV12-4 with TRBJ2-7; the match to TRBD2 covers 12 bases. Trimming at V came to 5 bases and at J to 7 bases, leaving 9 bases not matched to a gene. The CDR3 sequence is 15 residues long.

With respect to this clonotype: A read error is possible here, since a much larger clone lies one base away. V gene TRBV12-3 or TRBV12-4 combines with J gene TRBJ2-5; D is perhaps TRBD2 (7 bases). The J call may be wrong; the DNA end is better matched by TRBJ2-1. This CDR3 has 14 residues. The CDR3 loop is CASTLSGGKETQFF. CDR3 nucleotide sequence: TGTGCCAGCACTCTATCGGGGGGCAAGGAGACCCAGTTCTTC.

This chain connects TRBV4-1 to TRBJ2-5; D gene ambiguous. The CDR3 extends over 18 amino acids. V was pared by 2 bases and J by 5 bases, with 24 bases between. CDR1 and CDR2 (germline): MGHRA, YSYEKL. CDR3 DNA: TGCGCCAGCAGCCAACACGGCGAATTAGGGTACCATGGGGAGACCCAGTACTTC. Translation gives CASSQHGELGYHGETQYF.

The genes are TRBV20-1 and TRBJ1-5, with unresolved D. Germline CDR1 is DFQATT and CDR2 is SNEGSKA (reference sequence). The V gene lost 6 bases and the J gene lost 1 base, with 22 bases spanning the gap. This CDR3 has 17 residues. This chain's CDR3 is CSAGKVEALGSNQPQHF. Written as DNA, the CDR3 is TGCAGTGCCGGGAAAGTCGAGGCACTAGGGAGCAATCAGCCCCAGCATTTT.

About this clonotype itself: This may stem from a read error, because a much larger clone lies one nucleotide away. This chain connects TRBV25-1 to TRBJ2-7; D not certain. Germline values: CDR1 MGHDK, CDR2 SYGVNS. The CDR3 extends over 11 amino acids. V lost 8 bases to trimming and J lost 7 bases, with 12 bases between them. CDR3 amino acids: CASGPGDEQYF. Here the CDR3 DNA reads TGTGCCAGCGGTCCAGGTGATGAGCAGTACTTC.

CDR3 sequence (DNA): TGTGCCATCAGTTACCGGGACGGACTCAACAATGAGCAGTTCTTC. Translating it yields CAISYRDGLNNEQFF. This chain joins TRBV10-3 and TRBJ2-1, with D tentatively TRBD1 or TRBD2 (5 bases each). The V gene's germline CDR1 is ENHRY and CDR2 SYGVKD. The germline V and J ends were trimmed by 5 bases and 5 bases, with 16 bases remaining between them. CDR3 length: 15 residues.

This clonotype appeared many times. This chain uses TRBV29-1 with TRBJ2-3; the D is unclear. This CDR3 has 12 amino acids. Germline loops: CDR1 SQVTM, CDR2 ANQGSEA. The V and J ends lost 3 bases and 0 bases respectively, with 4 bases between them. CDR3 bases: TGCAGCGTTGAGTCCAGCACAGATACGCAGTATTTT. Translating gives CSVESSTDTQYF.

This clonotype was counted ten times or more. The rearrangement uses TRBV4-2 and TRBJ2-3; TRBD1 is a possible D gene (6 bases). Germline CDR1 LGHNA, CDR2 YNFKEQ. The CDR3 loop spans 13 amino acids. V was clipped by 0 bases and J by 6 bases, with 7 bases between them. CDR3 residues: CASSQEGADTQYF. CDR3 DNA: TGTGCCAGCAGCCAAGAGGGGGCGGATACGCAGTATTTT.

This clonotype turned up a few times. The V call is TRBV10-3, the J call TRBJ1-5, with D possibly being TRBD1 (6 bases). V was shortened by 5 bases and J by 4 bases, with 12 bases between the two germline ends. Germline CDR1 reads ENHRY; CDR2 reads SYGVKD. This CDR3 contains 14 residues. CDR3 sequence: CAISTIQGNQPQHF. CDR3 sequence (DNA): TGTGCCATCAGTACTATTCAGGGGAATCAGCCCCAGCATTTT.

This clonotype was seen a handful of times. A clone one base away is much larger, so this may be a read error. CDR3 bases: TGCAGTGCTTCTAGCGGGGCCACTTACTACAATGAGCAGTACTTC. Translated, it gives CSASSGATYYNEQYF. The rearrangement uses TRBV20-1 and TRBJ2-5; TRBD2 matches at 9 bases. Germline loops: CDR1 DFQATT, CDR2 SNEGSKA (reference sequence). The CDR3 extends over 15 amino acids. The trim removed 5 bases at V and 11 bases at J, leaving 18 bases unmatched.

This clonotype has more than one count but fewer than ten. This chain connects TRBV5-6 to TRBJ1-2; D ambiguous. Germline loops: CDR1 SGHDT, CDR2 YYEEEE. The CDR3 consists of 15 residues. Deletions cut 0 bases from V and 0 bases from J, with 9 bases between. The CDR3 sequence: CASSLGTATNYGYTF. The CDR3 DNA reads as TGTGCCAGCAGCTTGGGCACAGCCACTAACTATGGCTACACCTTC. Full variable domain (rest looked up from reference TRBV5-6 and TRBJ1-2): DAGVTQSPTHLIKTRGQQVTLRCSPKSGHDTVSWYQQALGQGPQFIFQYYEEEERQRGNFPDRFSGHQFPNYSSELNVNALLLGDSALYLCASSLGTATNYGYTFGSGTRLTVV.

As regards this clonotype: A read error may produce the germline difference seen at one junction end. The chain is built from TRBV20-1 and TRBJ2-3, with TRBD1 matching 7 bases. Per germline, CDR1 DFQATT and CDR2 SNEGSKA (reference sequence). CDR3 length: 13 residues. The CDR3 region has the DNA TGCAGTGCTAGAGTGGCAGGGACAGAGACGCAGTATTTT. Translation gives CSARVAGTETQYF.

A few counts support this clonotype. The chain couples TRBV18 to TRBJ2-7; D gene unclear. The CDR3 totals 13 residues. V shed 5 bases and J shed 0 bases, with 8 bases lying between them. Germline assignment: CDR1 KGHSH and CDR2 LQKENI. The chain's CDR3 is CASSMGSSYEQYF. The CDR3 DNA reads as TGTGCCAGCTCAATGGGTAGCTCCTACGAGCAGTACTTC.

The chain couples TRBV6-5 to TRBJ2-7, with TRBD1 matching 9 bases. There are 14 residues in the CDR3. Germline CDR1 MNHEY, CDR2 SVGAGI. V lost 3 bases and J lost 3; bases outside the gene matches: 3. The CDR3 nucleotides read TGTGCCAGCAGTTATTTGACAGGGGGCTACGAGCAGTACTTC. It specifies CASSYLTGGYEQYF.